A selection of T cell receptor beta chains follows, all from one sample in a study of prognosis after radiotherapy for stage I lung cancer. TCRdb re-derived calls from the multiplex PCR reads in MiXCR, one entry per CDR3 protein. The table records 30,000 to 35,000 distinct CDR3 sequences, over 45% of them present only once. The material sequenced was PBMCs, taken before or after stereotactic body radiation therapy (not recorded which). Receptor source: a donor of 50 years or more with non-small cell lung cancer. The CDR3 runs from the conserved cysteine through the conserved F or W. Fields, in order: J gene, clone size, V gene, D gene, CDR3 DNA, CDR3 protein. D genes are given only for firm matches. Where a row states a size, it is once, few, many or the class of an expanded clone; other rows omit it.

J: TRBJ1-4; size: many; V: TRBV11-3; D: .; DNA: TGTGCCAGCAGCCGGGACGTTAATGAAAAACTGTTTTTT; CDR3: CASSRDVNEKLFF
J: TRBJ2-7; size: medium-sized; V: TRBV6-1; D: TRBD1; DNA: TGTGCCAGCAGTCGTGGCGGGACAGGGTCTGTCTACGAGCAGTACTTC; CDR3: CASSRGGTGSVYEQYF
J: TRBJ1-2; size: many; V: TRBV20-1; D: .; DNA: TGCAGTGCTAGAGATCCGGGTGGGGGTACCCCCGCCGCCTTC; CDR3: CSARDPGGGTPAAF
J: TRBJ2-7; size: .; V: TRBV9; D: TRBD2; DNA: TGTGCCAGCATCCCCCGTCCCGGGACTAGTGGGAGAGGTGGCGAGCAGTACTTC; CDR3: CASIPRPGTSGRGGEQYF
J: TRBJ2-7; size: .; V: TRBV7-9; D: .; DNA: TGTGCCAGCAGCTTAGGGGGCCCCCGGGTGCAGTACTTC; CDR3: CASSLGGPRVQYF
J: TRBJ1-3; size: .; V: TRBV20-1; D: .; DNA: TGCAGTGCAGAGAGCTCTGGAAACACCATATATTTT; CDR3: CSAESSGNTIYF
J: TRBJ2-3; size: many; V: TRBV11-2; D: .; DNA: TGTGCCAGCAGCTTGGTGGTAGACACAGATACGCAGTATTTT; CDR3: CASSLVVDTDTQYF
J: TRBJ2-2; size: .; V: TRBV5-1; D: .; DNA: TGCGCCAGCAGCTTAATTCCGGGGCAAGGGGAGCTGTTTTTT; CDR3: CASSLIPGQGELFF
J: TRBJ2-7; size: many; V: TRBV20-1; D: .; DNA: TGCAGTGCTCCGAGGAGGGGTTCCGACGAGCAGTACTTC; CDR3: CSAPRRGSDEQYF
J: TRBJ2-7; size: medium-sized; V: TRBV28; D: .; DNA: TGTGCCAGCAGTTTATACGTGAGCTACGAGCAGTACTTC; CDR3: CASSLYVSYEQYF
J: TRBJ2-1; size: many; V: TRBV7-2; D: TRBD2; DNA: TGTGCCAGCAGCTTAGGGAGCGGGACCCTATACAATGAGCAGTTCTTC; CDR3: CASSLGSGTLYNEQFF
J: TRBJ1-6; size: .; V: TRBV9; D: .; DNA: TGTGCCAGCAGCTCATCCCTCGACAGCTTCCTCCACTTT; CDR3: CASSSSLDSFLHF
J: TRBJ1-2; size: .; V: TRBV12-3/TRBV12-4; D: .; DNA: TGTGCCAGCGGTTTACTGATCCGGGGTTATGGCTACACCTTC; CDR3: CASGLLIRGYGYTF
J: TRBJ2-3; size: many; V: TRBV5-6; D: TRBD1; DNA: TGTGCCAGCAGCTTTCTCAGGACAGGCGGCACAGATACGCAGTATTTT; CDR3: CASSFLRTGGTDTQYF
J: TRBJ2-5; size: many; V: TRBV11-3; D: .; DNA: TGTGCCAGCAGCTTAGATGCGAGACAAGAGACCCAGTACTTC; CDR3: CASSLDARQETQYF
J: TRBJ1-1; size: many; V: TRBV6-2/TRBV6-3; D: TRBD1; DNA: TGTGCCAGCAGTTCCGGACAGGGGATAGGTAATGAAGCTTTCTTT; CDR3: CASSSGQGIGNEAFF
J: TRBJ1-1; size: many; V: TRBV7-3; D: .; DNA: TGTGCCAGCAGCTTAAACAGGGACACTGAAGCTTTCTTT; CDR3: CASSLNRDTEAFF
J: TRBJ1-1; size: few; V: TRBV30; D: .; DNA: TGTGCCTGGAGTAAAGTAACGTCCTATGAAGCTTTCTTT; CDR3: CAWSKVTSYEAFF
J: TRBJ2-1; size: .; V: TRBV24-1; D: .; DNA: TGTGCCACCAGTGAGACAGGGAGGAGGGATGAGCAGTTCTTC; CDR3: CATSETGRRDEQFF
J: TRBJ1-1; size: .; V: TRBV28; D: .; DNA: TGTGCCAGCGGAAGGAAAGCACCCGAAGCTTTATTT; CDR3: CASGRKAPEALF
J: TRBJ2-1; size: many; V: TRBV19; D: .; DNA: TGTGCCAGTAGTATTGGGGATTGGGGGGGCCCGTTCTTC; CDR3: CASSIGDWGGPFF
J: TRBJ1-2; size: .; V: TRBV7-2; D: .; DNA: TGTGCAAGCAGCTCAACAGGCTATGGCTACAACTTC; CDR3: CASSSTGYGYNF
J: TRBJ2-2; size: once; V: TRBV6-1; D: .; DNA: TGTGCCAGCAGTGACGGAGGGGGCCTCCCCGGGGAGCTGTTTTTT; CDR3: CASSDGGGLPGELFF
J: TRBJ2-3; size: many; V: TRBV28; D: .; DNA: TGTGCCAGCAGTTTCGAGGGATACACAGATACGCAGTATTTT; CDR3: CASSFEGYTDTQYF
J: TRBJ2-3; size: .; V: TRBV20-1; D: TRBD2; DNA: TGCAGTGCTAGAGTCGCTAGCGGGAGAGTGAGCACAGATACGCAGTATTTT; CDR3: CSARVASGRVSTDTQYF
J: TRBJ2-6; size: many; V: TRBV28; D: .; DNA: TGTGCCAGCAGTTACCCTGGGGCCAACGTCCTGACTTTC; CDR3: CASSYPGANVLTF
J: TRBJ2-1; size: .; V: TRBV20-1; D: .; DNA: TGCAGTGCTCGGACCTCCGGAAGCTCCTACAATGAGCAGTTCTTC; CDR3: CSARTSGSSYNEQFF
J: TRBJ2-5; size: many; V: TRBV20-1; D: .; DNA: TGCAGTGTTCTACTACCAGGGGAGACCCAGTACTTC; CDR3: CSVLLPGETQYF
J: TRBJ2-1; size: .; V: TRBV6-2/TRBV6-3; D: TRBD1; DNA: TGTGCCAGCAGTTGCCCGCAGAGGGGGCCAATGGAGCAGTTCTTC; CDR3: CASSCPQRGPMEQFF
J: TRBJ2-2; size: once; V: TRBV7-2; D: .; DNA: TGTGCCAGCAGCTTTACCAGCGTAACGAACACCGGGGAGCTGTTTTTT; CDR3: CASSFTSVTNTGELFF
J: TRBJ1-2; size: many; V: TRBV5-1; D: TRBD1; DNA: TGCGCCAGCAGCTTGGGGACAGGGGGCTATGGCTACACCTTC; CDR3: CASSLGTGGYGYTF
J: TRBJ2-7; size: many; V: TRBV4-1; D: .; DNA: TGCGCCAGCAGCCAGGGACCCCGCTCGGAGCAGTACTTC; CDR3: CASSQGPRSEQYF
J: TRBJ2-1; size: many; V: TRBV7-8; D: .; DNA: TGTGCCAGCAGCCGCCTCCAGTGGACCTCATTAAATGAGCAGTTCTTC; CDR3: CASSRLQWTSLNEQFF
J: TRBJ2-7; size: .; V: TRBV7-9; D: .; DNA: TGTGCCAGCAGACGGACTCTTGGACTGTACTTC; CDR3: CASRRTLGLYF
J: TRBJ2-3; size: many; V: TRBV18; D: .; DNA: TGTGCCAGCTCACCCGGGCGGGGACGTCATGGTAGCACAGATACGCAGTATTTT; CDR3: CASSPGRGRHGSTDTQYF
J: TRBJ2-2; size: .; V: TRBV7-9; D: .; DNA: TGTGCCAGCAGCCAAGGTCTCGTGGGGACAAACACTTTCACCGGGGAGCTGTTTTTT; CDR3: CASSQGLVGTNTFTGELFF
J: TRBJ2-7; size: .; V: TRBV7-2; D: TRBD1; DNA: TGTGCCAGAAGGCAGGGACAGACCTACGAGCAGTACTTC; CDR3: CARRQGQTYEQYF
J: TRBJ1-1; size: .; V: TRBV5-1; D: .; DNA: TGCGCCAGCAGCGTGGCGGGGGGGGACACTGAAGCTTTCTTT; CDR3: CASSVAGGDTEAFF
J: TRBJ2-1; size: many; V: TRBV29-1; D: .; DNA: TGCAGCGTTCCCTCGGGCTATGAGCAGTTCTTC; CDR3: CSVPSGYEQFF
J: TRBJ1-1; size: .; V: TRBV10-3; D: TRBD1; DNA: TGTGCCATCAGTGAATGGACAGGGAGCACTGAAGCTTTCTTT; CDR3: CAISEWTGSTEAFF
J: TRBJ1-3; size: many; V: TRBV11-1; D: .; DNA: TGTGCCAGCATCGACTCCCGAAACACCATATATTTT; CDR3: CASIDSRNTIYF
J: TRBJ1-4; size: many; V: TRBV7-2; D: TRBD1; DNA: TGTGCCAGCAGCTTCGGGACAGCGGAGGAAAAACTGTTTTTT; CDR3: CASSFGTAEEKLFF
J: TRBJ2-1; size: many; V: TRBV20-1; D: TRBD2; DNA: TGCAGTGCTAAAGCGGGAGGGCCTGGGGAGCAGTTCTTC; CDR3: CSAKAGGPGEQFF
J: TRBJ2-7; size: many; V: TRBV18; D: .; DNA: TGTGCCAGCTCTAATGGGATATTGGACGAGCAGTACTTC; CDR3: CASSNGILDEQYF
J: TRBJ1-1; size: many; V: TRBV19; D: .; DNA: TGTGCCAGTAGTATAGATCGGCCCCAGGGGGCTTTCTTT; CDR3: CASSIDRPQGAFF
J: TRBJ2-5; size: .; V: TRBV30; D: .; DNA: TGTTCCTGGAGTGCATTGGGGAGGACCCAGTACTTC; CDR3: CSWSALGRTQYF
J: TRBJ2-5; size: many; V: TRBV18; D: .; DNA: TGTGCCAGCTCTAGGTATGGGGACCAAGAGACCCAGTACTTC; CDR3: CASSRYGDQETQYF
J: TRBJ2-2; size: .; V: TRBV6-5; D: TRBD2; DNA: TGTGCCAGCAGTTACTCGAGAGCGGGAGGGACCGGGGAGATGTTTTTT; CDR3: CASSYSRAGGTGEMFF